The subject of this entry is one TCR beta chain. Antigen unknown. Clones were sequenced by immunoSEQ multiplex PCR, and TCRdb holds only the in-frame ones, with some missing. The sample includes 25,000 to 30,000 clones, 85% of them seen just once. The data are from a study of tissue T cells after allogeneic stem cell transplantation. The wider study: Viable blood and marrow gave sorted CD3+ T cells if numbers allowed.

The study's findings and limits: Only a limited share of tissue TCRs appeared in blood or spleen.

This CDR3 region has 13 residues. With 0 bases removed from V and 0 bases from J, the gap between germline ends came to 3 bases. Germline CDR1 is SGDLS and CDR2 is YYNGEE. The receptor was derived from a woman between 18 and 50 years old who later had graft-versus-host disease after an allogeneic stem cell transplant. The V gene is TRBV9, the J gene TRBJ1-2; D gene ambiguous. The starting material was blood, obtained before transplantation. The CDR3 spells CASSVDSNYGYTF. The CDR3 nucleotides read TGTGCCAGCAGCGTAGACTCTAACTATGGCTACACCTTC.